Each of the 7 T cell receptor beta chains below was sequenced from the same sample in a study of blood T cell repertoires in COVID-19. Produced via immunoSEQ multiplex PCR; TCRdb's table is partial and in-frame only. The sample contains some 140,000 clones, 70% to 85% of which appear only once. The sample consisted of PBMCs or T cells enriched from blood (not recorded which). The receptors derive from a man aged 45 to 65 who had recovered from COVID-19.

The rearrangement joins TRBV12-3 or TRBV12-4 to TRBJ1-2; D is possibly TRBD1 (6 bases). This CDR3 is 13 amino acids long. The germline V and J ends were trimmed by 3 bases and 8 bases, with 13 bases remaining between them. The CDR3 DNA reads TGTGCCAGCAGTTTGGGACATGTTGGGGGCTACACCTTC. Its translation: CASSLGHVGGYTF.

The chain carries TRBV27 and TRBJ2-2; D not resolved. This CDR3 is built from 15 residues. Germline V gene sequence: CDR1 MNHEY, CDR2 SMNVEV (reference sequence). V lost 4 bases, J lost 1 base, and 10 bases lay in between. CDR3 DNA sequence: TGTGCCAGCAGTTCATCGAGGTTGAACACCGGGGAGCTGTTTTTT. Its protein is CASSSSRLNTGELFF.

V gene TRBV5-4 combines with J gene TRBJ1-2; 8 nucleotides agree with TRBD1. The CDR3 spans 14 residues. J gave up 8 bases and V 4 bases, and 10 bases lay outside the gene matches. CDR1 and CDR2 from the germline V gene are SGHNT and YYREEE (reference sequence). CDR3 in DNA: TGTGCCAGCAGCGCGGCCGGGGACAGGAGCGGCTACACCTTC. It codes for CASSAAGDRSGYTF.

The V call is TRBV6-5, the J call TRBJ1-6, with TRBD1 matching 7 bases. Germline V gene sequence: CDR1 MNHEY, CDR2 SVGAGI. This CDR3 has 13 amino acids. Trimming at V came to 4 bases and at J to 9 bases, leaving 3 bases not matched to a gene. CDR3 sequence: CASSSTGISPLHF. CDR3 DNA: TGTGCCAGCAGTTCGACAGGGATTTCACCCCTCCACTTT.

The rearrangement joins TRBV5-1 to TRBJ1-5; 10 bases line up with TRBD1. After removal of 4 bases from V and 4 bases from J, the junction contained 5 bases not matched to a gene. The CDR3 loop spans 15 amino acids. Per the germline V gene, CDR1 is SGHRS and CDR2 is YFSETQ. In DNA form, the CDR3 reads TGCGCCAGCAGCCCGGGACAGGGGTTGAATCAGCCCCAGCATTTT. Translation gives CASSPGQGLNQPQHF.

The V gene is TRBV5-1, the J gene TRBJ1-1; D is possibly TRBD1 (5 bases). V lost 1 base to trimming and J lost 0 bases, with 10 bases between them. Germline values: CDR1 SGHRS, CDR2 YFSETQ. The CDR3 length is 15 residues. Written as DNA, the CDR3 is TGCGCCAGCAGCTTGATCTCAGGGATGAACACTGAAGCTTTCTTT. Protein sequence: CASSLISGMNTEAFF.

The chain couples TRBV24-1 to TRBJ1-5; D remains unclear. This CDR3 spans 11 amino acids. Looked up from germline, CDR1 is KGHDR and CDR2 is SFDVKD. Deletions cut 8 bases from V and 6 bases from J, with 7 bases between. The CDR3 reads CATIFSQPQHF. The CDR3 DNA sequence: TGTGCCACCATATTTTCTCAGCCCCAGCATTTT.